Listed below are T cell receptor beta chains from one sample, sequenced in a study of T cells after yellow fever vaccination. TCRdb re-derived calls from the 5' RACE reads in MiXCR, one entry per CDR3 protein. The sample records 600,000 to 750,000 distinct CDR3 sequences, approximately 13% being singletons. The sequences come from PBMCs, collected on the day of the yellow fever booster vaccination. Every receptor here comes from a man between 25 and 39 years old who received the YFV17D yellow fever vaccine. CDR3s leave out the opening cysteine and the closing phenylalanine or tryptophan. Fields, in order: D gene, V gene, J gene, CDR3 protein. D genes are given only for firm matches.

d_call: TRBD2
v_call: TRBV29-1
j_call: TRBJ2-7
cdr3_aa: SVVGLAGSYEQY

d_call: -
v_call: TRBV7-2
j_call: TRBJ2-7
cdr3_aa: ASSLASSGTRYEQY

d_call: TRBD2
v_call: TRBV20-1
j_call: TRBJ2-1
cdr3_aa: SASLAGGENEQF

d_call: -
v_call: TRBV5-1
j_call: TRBJ2-1
cdr3_aa: ASSLERIYNEQF

d_call: TRBD2
v_call: TRBV20-1
j_call: TRBJ2-1
cdr3_aa: SASGRALYNEQF

d_call: -
v_call: TRBV28
j_call: TRBJ2-6
cdr3_aa: ASSFPIVTSGANVLT

d_call: TRBD1
v_call: TRBV30
j_call: TRBJ2-7
cdr3_aa: AWSYQTGGEQY

d_call: -
v_call: TRBV20-1
j_call: TRBJ1-1
cdr3_aa: SASGFLEMNTEAF

d_call: TRBD2
v_call: TRBV29-1
j_call: TRBJ2-5
cdr3_aa: SAGTSGRGVETQY

d_call: -
v_call: TRBV5-1
j_call: TRBJ2-1
cdr3_aa: ASSLARGVSSYNEQF

d_call: -
v_call: TRBV20-1
j_call: TRBJ2-5
cdr3_aa: SASHTRRETQY

d_call: -
v_call: TRBV20-1
j_call: TRBJ2-5
cdr3_aa: SAQVLGPQETQY

d_call: -
v_call: TRBV7-2
j_call: TRBJ2-5
cdr3_aa: ASSLFSAGRGETQY

d_call: TRBD1
v_call: TRBV6-1
j_call: TRBJ2-1
cdr3_aa: ASRKQGVGSYNEQF

d_call: -
v_call: TRBV4-3
j_call: TRBJ1-2
cdr3_aa: ASSQEPGPNYGYT

d_call: -
v_call: TRBV28
j_call: TRBJ2-7
cdr3_aa: ASSLDLTGGEQY

d_call: -
v_call: TRBV14
j_call: TRBJ2-7
cdr3_aa: ASSQEGLASYEQY

d_call: -
v_call: TRBV29-1
j_call: TRBJ2-7
cdr3_aa: SAAQGMSSYEQY

d_call: -
v_call: TRBV7-2
j_call: TRBJ1-5
cdr3_aa: ASSRGPASNQPQH

d_call: TRBD2
v_call: TRBV11-3
j_call: TRBJ2-1
cdr3_aa: ASSGRTSDNEQF

d_call: -
v_call: TRBV18
j_call: TRBJ2-1
cdr3_aa: ASSPGTGAGNEQF

d_call: TRBD1
v_call: TRBV20-1
j_call: TRBJ2-6
cdr3_aa: SATLQGVSSGANVLT

d_call: -
v_call: TRBV28
j_call: TRBJ2-1
cdr3_aa: ASRTPLAYNEQF

d_call: -
v_call: TRBV7-2
j_call: TRBJ1-1
cdr3_aa: ASSKGVSTEAF

d_call: TRBD1
v_call: TRBV5-4
j_call: TRBJ2-3
cdr3_aa: ASSSGTGPTQY

d_call: -
v_call: TRBV5-1
j_call: TRBJ2-3
cdr3_aa: ASSLDGRRADTQY

d_call: -
v_call: TRBV4-1
j_call: TRBJ2-7
cdr3_aa: ASSQEGGTYEQY

d_call: -
v_call: TRBV6-1
j_call: TRBJ2-3
cdr3_aa: ASSLRGGAVYTDTQY

d_call: -
v_call: TRBV27
j_call: TRBJ1-6
cdr3_aa: ASSLLDSPLH

d_call: -
v_call: TRBV27
j_call: TRBJ1-2
cdr3_aa: ASSYREGNYGYT

d_call: -
v_call: TRBV20-1
j_call: TRBJ2-3
cdr3_aa: SAKRRGLTDTQY

d_call: -
v_call: TRBV20-1
j_call: TRBJ2-1
cdr3_aa: SARTTSSYNEQF

d_call: TRBD2
v_call: TRBV29-1
j_call: TRBJ2-1
cdr3_aa: SVAGLAGGLNEQF

d_call: TRBD2
v_call: TRBV20-1
j_call: TRBJ2-3
cdr3_aa: SASRTSGRLADTQY

d_call: -
v_call: TRBV10-3
j_call: TRBJ2-5
cdr3_aa: AISEGSQETQY

d_call: TRBD1
v_call: TRBV20-1
j_call: TRBJ2-1
cdr3_aa: GTGTDNEQF

d_call: -
v_call: TRBV3-1
j_call: TRBJ2-4
cdr3_aa: ASSQYQTKNIQY

d_call: TRBD2
v_call: TRBV6-5
j_call: TRBJ2-7
cdr3_aa: ASSYSISSGRIEQY

d_call: TRBD2
v_call: TRBV5-4
j_call: TRBJ2-1
cdr3_aa: ASSSGLAGGPQIRTNEQF

d_call: TRBD2
v_call: TRBV11-2
j_call: TRBJ2-7
cdr3_aa: ASSLEQGLAGGGYEQY

d_call: TRBD1
v_call: TRBV19
j_call: TRBJ2-3
cdr3_aa: ASSDLGTGVPDTQY

d_call: TRBD2
v_call: TRBV28
j_call: TRBJ2-2
cdr3_aa: ASRPGLVNTGELF

d_call: TRBD1
v_call: TRBV7-2
j_call: TRBJ1-2
cdr3_aa: ASSSPGDRGLYGYT

d_call: TRBD1
v_call: TRBV19
j_call: TRBJ2-1
cdr3_aa: ASSIARQGGNEQF

d_call: TRBD2
v_call: TRBV20-1
j_call: TRBJ2-2
cdr3_aa: SARDYTAGELF

d_call: TRBD1
v_call: TRBV12-3/TRBV12-4
j_call: TRBJ1-3
cdr3_aa: ASTTSGTAGNTIY

d_call: -
v_call: TRBV20-1
j_call: TRBJ2-1
cdr3_aa: SAQKGSSYNEQF

d_call: -
v_call: TRBV28
j_call: TRBJ1-2
cdr3_aa: ASRGYGYT

d_call: TRBD2
v_call: TRBV7-3
j_call: TRBJ2-1
cdr3_aa: ASSLTLNSGSSYNEQF

d_call: -
v_call: TRBV5-1
j_call: TRBJ2-2
cdr3_aa: ASSRGSGANTGELF

d_call: TRBD2
v_call: TRBV7-2
j_call: TRBJ2-7
cdr3_aa: ASSRSAGGPREQY

d_call: -
v_call: TRBV6-5
j_call: TRBJ2-7
cdr3_aa: AGGGTYSRY

d_call: TRBD2
v_call: TRBV9
j_call: TRBJ2-1
cdr3_aa: ASSATLSGSINEQF

d_call: -
v_call: TRBV4-2
j_call: TRBJ1-4
cdr3_aa: ASSQRTGLRWEKLF

d_call: -
v_call: TRBV5-1
j_call: TRBJ1-5
cdr3_aa: ASSLTGRANQPQH

d_call: -
v_call: TRBV20-1
j_call: TRBJ1-5
cdr3_aa: SANKGGAIGNQPQH

d_call: -
v_call: TRBV28
j_call: TRBJ2-4
cdr3_aa: ASSLGNRPD